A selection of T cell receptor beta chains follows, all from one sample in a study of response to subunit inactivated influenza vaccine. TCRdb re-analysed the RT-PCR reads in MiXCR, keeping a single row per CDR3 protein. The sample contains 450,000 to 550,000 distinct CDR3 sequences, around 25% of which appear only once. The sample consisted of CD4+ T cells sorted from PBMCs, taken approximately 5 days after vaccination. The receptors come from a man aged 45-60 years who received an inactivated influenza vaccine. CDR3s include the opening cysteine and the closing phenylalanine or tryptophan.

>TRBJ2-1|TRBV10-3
CAINLGSGTGGSYNEQFF
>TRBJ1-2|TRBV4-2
CASSLGTDNYGYTF
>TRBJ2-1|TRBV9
CASSVTDLGNEQFF
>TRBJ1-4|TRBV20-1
CSARVVGHEKLFF
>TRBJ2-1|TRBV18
CASSPYRIKEQFF
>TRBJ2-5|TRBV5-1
CASSHNTGSGETQYF
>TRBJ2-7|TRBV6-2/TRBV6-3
CASSYRIGGISYEQYF
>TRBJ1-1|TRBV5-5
CASSLYRAGANTEAFF
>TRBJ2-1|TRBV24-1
CATSEGRTYNEQFF
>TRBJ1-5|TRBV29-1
CSVVLQGSNQPQHF
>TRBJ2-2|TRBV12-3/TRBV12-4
CAGSGQSTGELFF
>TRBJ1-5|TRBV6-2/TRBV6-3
CASSYFSASNQPQHF
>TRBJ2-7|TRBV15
CATSRETGSSYEQYF
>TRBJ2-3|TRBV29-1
CSVGSGVGTDTQYF
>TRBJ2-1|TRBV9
CASSAGGLGGNEQFF
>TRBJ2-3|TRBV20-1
CSARSREGADTQYF
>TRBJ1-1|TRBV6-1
CASRSTGFYPNTEAFF
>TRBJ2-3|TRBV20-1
CSASGGSGGADTQYF
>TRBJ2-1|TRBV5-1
CASSQGSGSYNEQFF
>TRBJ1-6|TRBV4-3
CASSQETGPGHNSPLHF
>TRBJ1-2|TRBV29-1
CSVTDRGDYGYTF
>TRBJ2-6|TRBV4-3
CASSQTTGGATGANVLTF
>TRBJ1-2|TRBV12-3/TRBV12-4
CASSSVGDYGYTF
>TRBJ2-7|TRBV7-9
CASRAQGMGYEQYF
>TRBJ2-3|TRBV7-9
CASSGRTSTDTQYF